The 15 T cell receptor beta chains below come from one sample, sequenced in a study of cytomegalovirus exposure and HLA in healthy donors. The PCR had 60 Vbeta and 13 Jbeta primers. Method: immunoSEQ multiplex PCR; TCRdb's copy keeps in-frame clones and lacks some. The sample has about 96,000 clones; 65% to 75% are singletons. The specimen sequenced was PBMCs. These receptors all stem from a woman in her 70s in good health and CMV-seropositive.

There are a few counts of this clone. The chain uses TRBV28 and TRBJ2-7; 7 nucleotides align to TRBD2. J gave up 6 bases and V 6 bases, and 17 bases lay outside the gene matches. Germline CDR1 is MDHEN and CDR2 is SYDVKM. The CDR3 extends over 16 amino acids. This CDR3 is CASRRGLFTVGPEQYF. DNA of the CDR3: TGTGCCAGCAGGAGGGGACTATTTACCGTCGGTCCCGAGCAGTACTTC.

Concerning this clone: At one of its ends the junction is not consistent with the germline gene, which may arise from a read error. This chain links TRBV11-2 with TRBJ2-1; 7 nucleotides agree with TRBD1. Germline CDR1 reads SGHAT; CDR2 reads FQNNGV. The CDR3 loop spans 20 amino acids. In DNA form, the CDR3 reads TGTGCCAGCAGCCTAGACAGGGCGAAACAGACTCTCCTACCCTACAATGAGCAGTTCTTC. Residues: CASSLDRAKQTLLPYNEQFF.

The chain couples TRBV5-4 to TRBJ2-5, with TRBD1 matching over 9 bases. This CDR3 has 16 amino acids. CDR1 SGHNT and CDR2 YYREEE come from the germline V gene (reference sequence). J gave up 5 bases and V 4 bases, and 12 bases lay outside the gene matches. The CDR3 bases are TGTGCCAGCAGCCCCACATTGGGACAGGGTACCGAGACCCAGTACTTC. It yields the protein CASSPTLGQGTETQYF.

This clone occurred once. The chain couples TRBV7-3 to TRBJ2-1, with 14 positions matching TRBD2. The CDR3 extends over 15 amino acids. Germline-derived CDR1 and CDR2 are SGHTA and FQGTGA. Losses at the gene ends were 2 bases for V and 10 bases for J; bases not matched to a gene: 4. The CDR3 region is CASSLGLAGGREQFF. CDR3 nucleotide sequence: TGTGCCAGCAGCTTAGGACTAGCGGGGGGCCGAGAGCAGTTCTTC.

This clone was seen a handful of times. The rearrangement uses TRBV28 and TRBJ2-3, with TRBD2 matching over 13 bases. CDR1 is MDHEN, CDR2 SYDVKM, per germline. J lost 6 bases, V lost 5 bases, and 8 bases had no gene match. There are 16 residues in the CDR3. The CDR3 sequence is CASSPWTSGGQDTQYF. The CDR3 DNA reads as TGTGCCAGCAGTCCATGGACTAGCGGGGGCCAGGATACGCAGTATTTT. Full variable domain (rest looked up from reference TRBV28 and TRBJ2-3): DVKVTQSSRYLVKRTGEKVFLECVQDMDHENMFWYRQDPGLGLRLIYFSYDVKMKEKGDIPEGYSVSREKKERFSLILESASTNQTSMYLCASSPWTSGGQDTQYFGPGTRLTVL.

J is TRBJ2-7 and V is TRBV18; D is uncertain. V shed 3 bases and J shed 6 bases, with 9 bases lying between them. Germline lookup yields CDR1 KGHSH and CDR2 LQKENI. CDR3 length: 12 residues. The CDR3 sequence: CASSPSLGEQYF. The CDR3 coding sequence is TGTGCCAGCTCACCTTCCCTAGGCGAGCAGTACTTC.

This rearrangement joins TRBV6-5 to TRBJ2-1, with TRBD2 matching 9 bases. V gave up 3 bases and J gave up 3 bases; unmatched junction bases: 6. The CDR3 runs to 16 residues. CDR1 is MNHEY and CDR2 is SVGAGI in the germline V gene. CDR3: CASSYSRGGIYNEQFF. CDR3 coding DNA: TGTGCCAGCAGTTATTCGCGGGGGGGGATCTACAATGAGCAGTTCTTC.

The chain links TRBV5-4 to TRBJ1-2; 8 nucleotides match TRBD1. The trim removed 2 bases at V and 0 bases at J, leaving 3 bases unmatched. CDR3 length: 15 amino acids. Germline V gene lookup returns CDR1 SGHNT and CDR2 YYREEE (reference sequence). In DNA, the CDR3 is TGTGCCAGCAGCTTAACAGGGGGGACTAACTATGGCTACACCTTC. It translates to CASSLTGGTNYGYTF.

J is TRBJ1-6 and V is TRBV28; perhaps TRBD1 as D (6 bases). The V gene lost 10 bases and the J gene lost 0 bases, with 13 bases spanning the gap. The V gene's germline CDR1 is MDHEN and CDR2 SYDVKM. The CDR3 sequence is 15 residues long. In DNA form, the CDR3 reads TGTGCCACCTGGACAGTAAACTCCTATAATTCACCCCTCCACTTT. Translating it yields CATWTVNSYNSPLHF.

V and J are TRBV30 and TRBJ1-5; no reliable D call. Trimming took off 0 bases at V and 7 bases at J, with 10 bases between the two ends. This CDR3 has 13 amino acids. Germline lookup yields CDR1 GTSNPN and CDR2 SVGIG (reference sequence). DNA for the CDR3: TGTGCCTGGAGTGTCCTCTCGGGGCAGCCCCAGCATTTT. This translates into CAWSVLSGQPQHF.

The chain employs TRBV13 and TRBJ2-5; possibly TRBD1 for D (6 bases). Near its end, the DNA agrees better with TRBJ2-7, so the J call may be wrong. The V gene's germline CDR1 is PRHDT and CDR2 FYEKMQ (reference sequence). The length of the CDR3 is 14 residues. CDR3 sequence: CASSPRTASYEQYF. Here the CDR3 DNA reads TGTGCCAGCAGCCCCCGGACAGCCTCCTACGAGCAGTACTTC.

The chain recombines TRBV11-2 with TRBJ1-1, with 10 bases identical to TRBD1. CDR3 size: 15 residues. Trimming removed 5 bases from V and 11 bases from J; junction bases left unmatched: 14. Per the germline V gene, CDR1 is SGHAT and CDR2 is FQNNGV. CDR3 protein: CASSLRRQGALGAFF. The CDR3 region has the DNA TGTGCCAGCAGCCTCCGACGACAGGGGGCTCTCGGGGCTTTCTTT.

This clone was detected only once. This chain joins TRBV5-6 and TRBJ2-2; D might be TRBD2 (6 bases). This CDR3 has 13 amino acids. With 2 bases removed from V and 4 bases from J, the gap between germline ends came to 6 bases. Germline V gives CDR1 SGHDT, CDR2 YYEEEE. The CDR3 nucleotides are TGTGCCAGCAGCTTCGGGGGCACCGGGGAGCTGTTTTTT. It codes for CASSFGGTGELFF.

V and J are TRBV10-3 and TRBJ2-7; the D gene is possibly TRBD2 (6 bases). Germline lookup yields CDR1 ENHRY and CDR2 SYGVKD. Trimming took off 3 bases at V and 4 bases at J, with 22 bases between the two ends. CDR3 size: 17 residues. CDR3 nucleotide sequence: TGTGCCATCAGTGATTCTCCTGGCCCGGACGGAGGGTACGAGCAGTACTTC. Amino acid sequence: CAISDSPGPDGGYEQYF.

The J gene is TRBJ2-4, the V gene TRBV7-8, with 8 positions matching TRBD1. The CDR3 sequence is 16 residues long. V trimming: 0 bases; J trimming: 7 bases; junction bases outside the gene matches: 8. CDR1 and CDR2 from the germline V gene are SGHVS and FQNEAQ. This CDR3 is CASSLASRTGINIQYF. The CDR3 coding sequence is TGTGCCAGCAGCTTAGCGAGCCGGACAGGGATCAACATTCAGTACTTC.